Listed below are T cell receptor beta chains from one sample, sequenced in a study of OX40 agonist ivuxolimab in advanced cancers. Sequencing used immunoSEQ multiplex PCR; TCRdb keeps in-frame clones, though not all of them. This table has about 22,000 clones, 75% to 90% appearing once. Specimen: CD4+ or CD8+ T cells sorted from blood, collected in a trial of the OX40 agonist ivuxolimab. The receptor source for this set is an adult with an advanced solid tumor such as melanoma, head and neck, liver or kidney cancer. The CDR3 runs from the conserved cysteine through the conserved F or W. The order of the fields is J gene, V gene, clone size, D gene, CDR3 DNA, CDR3 protein. D genes are given only for firm matches. The listing skips clone size in some rows; elsewhere it reads once, few, many or a size class.

J: TRBJ2-6
V: TRBV5-4
size: .
D: TRBD2
DNA: TGTGCCAGCAGCGGGGGACTAGCGGGCTCTGGGGCCAACGTCCTGACTTTC
CDR3: CASSGGLAGSGANVLTF

J: TRBJ1-1
V: TRBV6-1
size: .
D: .
DNA: TGTGCCAGCAGTGACAGGGGACTCACTGAAGCTTTCTTT
CDR3: CASSDRGLTEAFF

J: TRBJ2-5
V: TRBV9
size: .
D: .
DNA: TGTGCCAGCAGCGTAGTCGGGGTAGAAGAGACCCAGTACTTC
CDR3: CASSVVGVEETQYF

J: TRBJ2-7
V: TRBV10-3
size: .
D: TRBD1
DNA: TGTGCCATCAGTGTAAGGGGACAGTTCGAGCAGTACTTC
CDR3: CAISVRGQFEQYF

J: TRBJ2-7
V: TRBV6-5
size: .
D: .
DNA: TGTGCCAGCAGTTACTCGGGGCGGAGCTCCTACGAGCAGTACTTC
CDR3: CASSYSGRSSYEQYF

J: TRBJ2-3
V: TRBV9
size: .
D: TRBD1
DNA: TGTGCCAGCAGCTCGACAGGGGGCTGGGCAGATACGCAGTATTTT
CDR3: CASSSTGGWADTQYF

J: TRBJ2-7
V: TRBV27
size: once
D: .
DNA: TGTGCCAGCGGCCCTCTACAATCCTACGAGCAGTACTTC
CDR3: CASGPLQSYEQYF

J: TRBJ1-5
V: TRBV10-2
size: .
D: TRBD1
DNA: TGCGCCAGCAGTAACCGACAGGGAGGCAATCAGCCCCAGCATTTT
CDR3: CASSNRQGGNQPQHF

J: TRBJ2-1
V: TRBV13
size: .
D: TRBD2
DNA: TGTGCCAGCAGACGGGGGGTGCAGAGCTCCTACAATGAGCAGTTCTTC
CDR3: CASRRGVQSSYNEQFF

J: TRBJ2-5
V: TRBV2
size: .
D: TRBD2
DNA: TGTGCCAGCAGTGAAGAGAAACTAGCGGGGCAAGAGACCCAGTACTTC
CDR3: CASSEEKLAGQETQYF

J: TRBJ2-1
V: TRBV19
size: once
D: TRBD2
DNA: TGTGCCACTCTAGATACTCTAGCGGGAGGGCCCCTCAATGAGCAGTTCTTC
CDR3: CATLDTLAGGPLNEQFF

J: TRBJ1-1
V: TRBV4-1
size: .
D: .
DNA: TGCGCCAGCAGCCCAGGGAATCGCGGTGAAGCTTTCTTT
CDR3: CASSPGNRGEAFF

J: TRBJ1-2
V: TRBV7-9
size: .
D: TRBD1
DNA: TGTGCCAGCAGCTCTTGGACAGGGGGCAATCGTGGCTACACCTTC
CDR3: CASSSWTGGNRGYTF

J: TRBJ1-1
V: TRBV15
size: .
D: .
DNA: TGTGCCACCAGCAGAGATCGGGGAGTTTCAAACACTGAAGCTTTCTTT
CDR3: CATSRDRGVSNTEAFF

J: TRBJ2-5
V: TRBV6-6
size: .
D: .
DNA: TGTGCCAGCAGACAGTACTTACAAGAGACCCAGTACTTC
CDR3: CASRQYLQETQYF

J: TRBJ2-1
V: TRBV13
size: .
D: .
DNA: TGTGCCAGCAGCGCAACGGGTGAGCAGTTCTTC
CDR3: CASSATGEQFF

J: TRBJ1-1
V: TRBV27
size: once
D: TRBD1
DNA: TGTGCCAGCAGTTCCACTACGACAGGGGGCGCGGTCGGAGCTTTCTTT
CDR3: CASSSTTTGGAVGAFF

J: TRBJ2-7
V: TRBV4-1
size: .
D: .
DNA: TGCGCCAGCAGCCAAGATCAGAGCGGGCGGTTCTCCGAGCAGTACTTC
CDR3: CASSQDQSGRFSEQYF

J: TRBJ2-7
V: TRBV7-3
size: .
D: TRBD2
DNA: TGTGCCAGCAGCCTCAGGGGTCTAGCGGGAGAATCCCACGAGCAGTACTTC
CDR3: CASSLRGLAGESHEQYF

J: TRBJ1-2
V: TRBV29-1
size: once
D: .
DNA: TGCAGCGTTGTAGAGGGCCGAGAAGGCTACACCTTC
CDR3: CSVVEGREGYTF

J: TRBJ1-2
V: TRBV30
size: .
D: .
DNA: TGTGCCTGGGGCAGGGGCTATGGCTACACCTTC
CDR3: CAWGRGYGYTF

J: TRBJ2-1
V: TRBV27
size: .
D: .
DNA: TGTGCCAGCAGTTCGGGGCTAGCAGCTGGCAATGAGCAGTTCTTC
CDR3: CASSSGLAAGNEQFF

J: TRBJ2-5
V: TRBV28
size: .
D: .
DNA: TGTGCCAGCAGCGAACCTTACGTCCAAGAGACCCAGTACTTC
CDR3: CASSEPYVQETQYF

J: TRBJ2-7
V: TRBV7-2
size: .
D: .
DNA: TGTGCCAGCAGCTTAGTGCCTCGCGCTCCCTACGAGCAGTACTTC
CDR3: CASSLVPRAPYEQYF

J: TRBJ2-7
V: TRBV10-2
size: .
D: .
DNA: TGCGCCAGCAGTGATCGCCGGGACGGTACCTACGAGCAGTACTTC
CDR3: CASSDRRDGTYEQYF

J: TRBJ1-5
V: TRBV19
size: .
D: .
DNA: TGTGCCAGTACCCCGGCAGGGGACAGCAATCAGCCCCAGCATTTT
CDR3: CASTPAGDSNQPQHF

J: TRBJ2-5
V: TRBV5-1
size: few
D: .
DNA: TGCGCCAGCAGCTTGGAAAATGGGGTCCAAGAGACCCAGTACTTC
CDR3: CASSLENGVQETQYF

J: TRBJ2-2
V: TRBV11-2
size: .
D: .
DNA: TGTGCCAGCAGCCCTAGAACAGGGATCACCGGGGAGCTGTTTTTT
CDR3: CASSPRTGITGELFF

J: TRBJ2-3
V: TRBV6-6
size: .
D: .
DNA: TGTGCCAGCAGTTATAAACAGAGCACAGATACGCAGTATTTT
CDR3: CASSYKQSTDTQYF

J: TRBJ2-7
V: TRBV28
size: .
D: TRBD2
DNA: TGTGCCAGCAGTTTTAGAGCGGGAGTCCGCGAGCAGTACTTC
CDR3: CASSFRAGVREQYF

J: TRBJ1-1
V: TRBV5-1
size: .
D: .
DNA: TGCGCCAGCAGCTTGACCTACGTGAACACTGAAGCTTTCTTT
CDR3: CASSLTYVNTEAFF

J: TRBJ1-4
V: TRBV4-3
size: .
D: .
DNA: TGCGCCAGCAGCCCCAGTTCCGCAACTAATGAAAAACTGTTTTTT
CDR3: CASSPSSATNEKLFF

J: TRBJ1-2
V: TRBV11-2
size: .
D: .
DNA: TGTGCCAGCAGCTTAGTCGGGAAGGCTGCCTATGGCTACACCTTC
CDR3: CASSLVGKAAYGYTF

J: TRBJ2-7
V: TRBV5-1
size: .
D: TRBD2
DNA: TGCGCCAGCAGCTGGACTAGCGGGACTCCCACCTACGAGCAGTACTTC
CDR3: CASSWTSGTPTYEQYF

J: TRBJ2-7
V: TRBV4-1
size: .
D: TRBD2
DNA: TGCGCCAGCAGCCAAGTTGCGGGGGACGAGCAGTACTTC
CDR3: CASSQVAGDEQYF

J: TRBJ2-2
V: TRBV25-1
size: .
D: .
DNA: TGTGCCAGCAGTGAATGGGAAGCCGGGGAGCTGTTTTTT
CDR3: CASSEWEAGELFF

J: TRBJ1-2
V: TRBV5-6
size: .
D: TRBD1
DNA: TGTGCCAGCTACGGACAGGGTCCTTCAGCTAACTATGGCTACACCTTC
CDR3: CASYGQGPSANYGYTF

J: TRBJ2-1
V: TRBV10-2
size: .
D: TRBD2
DNA: TGCGCCAGCAGTGATATAGCGGGGCAATCCTACAATGAGCAGTTCTTC
CDR3: CASSDIAGQSYNEQFF

J: TRBJ1-1
V: TRBV9
size: few
D: .
DNA: TGTGCCAGCAGCGACAGGGATGAGGACACTGAAGCTTTCTTT
CDR3: CASSDRDEDTEAFF

J: TRBJ2-7
V: TRBV6-5
size: .
D: .
DNA: TGTGCCAGCAGCAGCGACTACGAGCAGTACTTC
CDR3: CASSSDYEQYF

J: TRBJ2-6
V: TRBV6-5
size: .
D: TRBD1
DNA: TGTGCCAGCACGAACAGGGGATCTGGGGCCAACGTCCTGACTTTC
CDR3: CASTNRGSGANVLTF

J: TRBJ2-7
V: TRBV6-1
size: .
D: .
DNA: TGTGCCAGCAGTGAAACCAGATACTCCTACGAGCAGTACTTC
CDR3: CASSETRYSYEQYF

J: TRBJ1-5
V: TRBV15
size: .
D: TRBD1
DNA: TGTGCCACCAGCAGAGATCGGGGAGGGGGCTTGAGTCAGCCCCAGCATTTT
CDR3: CATSRDRGGGLSQPQHF

J: TRBJ2-1
V: TRBV7-7
size: .
D: .
DNA: TGTGCTAGCAGCTTAGGGACCGCTAAGCGCAATGAGCAGTTCTTC
CDR3: CASSLGTAKRNEQFF

J: TRBJ1-1
V: TRBV11-2
size: .
D: .
DNA: TGTGCCAGCAGCTTAACAGTGAACACTGAAGCTTTCTTT
CDR3: CASSLTVNTEAFF

J: TRBJ2-7
V: TRBV27
size: .
D: TRBD2
DNA: TGTGCCAGCAGAGTGGGACTAGCGGGTATCGAGCAGTACTTC
CDR3: CASRVGLAGIEQYF

J: TRBJ2-5
V: TRBV28
size: .
D: TRBD1
DNA: TGTGCCAGCAGCCCGGACAGGGAAGGCGGTGAGACCCAGTACTTC
CDR3: CASSPDREGGETQYF

J: TRBJ1-4
V: TRBV28
size: .
D: TRBD1
DNA: TGTGCCAGCAGTTTAATTGCGGGTCGACAGGGAAGAGAAAAACTGTTTTTT
CDR3: CASSLIAGRQGREKLFF

J: TRBJ2-7
V: TRBV28
size: .
D: .
DNA: TGTGCCAGCAGTCCCCCGGGACAATACTACGAGCAGTACTTC
CDR3: CASSPPGQYYEQYF

J: TRBJ2-2
V: TRBV5-1
size: few
D: TRBD2
DNA: TGCGCCAGCAGCCCGGGGTTGCGGGAGGGCCTGACCGGGGAGCTGTTTTTT
CDR3: CASSPGLREGLTGELFF

J: TRBJ1-1
V: TRBV6-5
size: .
D: .
DNA: TGTGCCAGCTTTCGGGGGGAGCGCACTGAAGCTTTCTTT
CDR3: CASFRGERTEAFF

J: TRBJ2-7
V: TRBV28
size: .
D: TRBD2
DNA: TGTGCCAGCAGTCTAGCGGGAGGGCCGGGTGAGCAGTACTTC
CDR3: CASSLAGGPGEQYF

J: TRBJ2-7
V: TRBV6-5
size: .
D: .
DNA: TGTGCCAGCAGTTACTTAGGGACTCCCGAGCAGTACTTC
CDR3: CASSYLGTPEQYF

J: TRBJ2-7
V: TRBV4-3
size: few
D: TRBD2
DNA: TGCGCCAGCAGCCAAGTAGCGGGGACCTACGAGCAGTACTTC
CDR3: CASSQVAGTYEQYF

J: TRBJ2-7
V: TRBV28
size: .
D: .
DNA: TGTGCCAGCAGTTTCACCGGTCCCTACGAGCAGTACTTC
CDR3: CASSFTGPYEQYF